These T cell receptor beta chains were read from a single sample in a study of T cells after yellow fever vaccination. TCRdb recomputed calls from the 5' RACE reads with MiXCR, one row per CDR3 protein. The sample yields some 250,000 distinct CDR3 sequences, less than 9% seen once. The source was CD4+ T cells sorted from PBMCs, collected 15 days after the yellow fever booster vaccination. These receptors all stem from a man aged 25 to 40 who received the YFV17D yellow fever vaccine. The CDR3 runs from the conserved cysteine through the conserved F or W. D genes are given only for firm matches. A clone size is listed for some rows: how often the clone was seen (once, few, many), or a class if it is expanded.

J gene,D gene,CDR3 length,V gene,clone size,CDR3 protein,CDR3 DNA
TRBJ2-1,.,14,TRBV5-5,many,CASSLNVHDDEQFF,TGTGCCAGCAGCTTGAACGTTCATGACGATGAGCAGTTCTTC
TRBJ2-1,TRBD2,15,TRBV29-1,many,CSVQTSGSAVDEQFF,TGCAGCGTGCAGACTAGCGGGAGTGCAGTAGATGAGCAGTTCTTC
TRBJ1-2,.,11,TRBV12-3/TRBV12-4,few,CASSLTYGYTF,TGTGCCAGCAGCCTGACATATGGCTACACCTTC
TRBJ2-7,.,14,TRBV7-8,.,CASSELEQGREQYF,TGTGCCAGCAGCGAGCTAGAACAGGGGAGGGAGCAGTACTTC
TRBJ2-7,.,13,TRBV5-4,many,CASSTNLRGEQYF,TGTGCCAGCAGCACAAACTTACGGGGCGAGCAGTACTTC
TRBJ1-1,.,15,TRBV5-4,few,CASSLEGRGNTEAFF,TGTGCCAGCAGCTTGGAAGGCAGAGGGAACACTGAAGCTTTCTTT
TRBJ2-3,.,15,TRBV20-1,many,CSARLAGYDTDTQYF,TGCAGTGCACGGCTCGCGGGCTACGACACAGATACGCAGTATTTT
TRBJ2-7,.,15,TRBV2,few,CASSPQTLRFVEQYF,TGTGCCAGCAGTCCGCAGACTCTCCGGTTTGTCGAGCAGTACTTC
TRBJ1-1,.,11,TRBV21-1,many,CASSTSLEAFF,TGTGCCAGCAGCACGTCCCTTGAAGCTTTCTTT
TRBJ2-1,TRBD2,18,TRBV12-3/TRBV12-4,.,CASRPRRDSLAGNREQFF,TGTGCCAGCAGACCACGTAGGGACAGTCTAGCGGGAAATCGCGAGCAGTTCTTC
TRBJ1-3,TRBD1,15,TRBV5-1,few,CASSGTGGAGNTIYF,TGCGCCAGCAGCGGTACAGGGGGCGCAGGAAACACCATATATTTT
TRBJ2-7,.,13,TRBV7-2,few,CASSLTGNYEQYF,TGTGCCAGCAGCTTAACAGGGAATTACGAGCAGTACTTC
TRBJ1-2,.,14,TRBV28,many,CASYQTGDRGGYTF,TGTGCCAGCTACCAAACCGGGGATCGAGGAGGCTACACCTTC
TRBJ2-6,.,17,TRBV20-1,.,CSARDPGVMGGANVLTF,TGCAGTGCTAGAGATCCGGGGGTGATGGGCGGGGCCAACGTCCTGACTTTC
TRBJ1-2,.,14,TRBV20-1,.,CSARPSSGGAGYTF,TGCAGTGCTAGACCCTCCAGCGGGGGGGCTGGCTACACCTTC
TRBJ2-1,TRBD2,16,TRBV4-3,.,CASSQDAGGRAYEQFF,TGCGCCAGCAGCCAAGATGCGGGAGGCCGGGCTTATGAGCAGTTCTTC
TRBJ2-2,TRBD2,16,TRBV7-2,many,CATNRLAGLNTGELFF,TGTGCCACCAACAGACTAGCGGGACTTAACACCGGGGAGCTGTTTTTT
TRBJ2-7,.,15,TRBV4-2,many,CASSPTWDGSYEQYF,TGTGCCAGCAGCCCCACGTGGGATGGGTCCTACGAGCAGTACTTC
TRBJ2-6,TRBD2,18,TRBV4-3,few,CASSQDGGGRRGANVLTF,TGCGCCAGCAGCCAAGATGGCGGGGGGCGGCGTGGGGCCAACGTCCTGACTTTC
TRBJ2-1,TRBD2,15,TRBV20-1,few,CSAWAAGGSSNEQFF,TGCAGTGCCTGGGCAGCGGGAGGTTCTAGCAATGAGCAGTTCTTC
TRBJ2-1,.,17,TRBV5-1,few,CASSGSLGPTAHNEQFF,TGCGCCAGCAGTGGCTCGTTGGGGCCTACAGCCCACAATGAGCAGTTCTTC
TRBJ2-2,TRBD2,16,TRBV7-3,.,CASSSQTSAYTGELFF,TGTGCCAGCAGCTCGCAGACTAGCGCTTACACCGGGGAGCTGTTTTTT
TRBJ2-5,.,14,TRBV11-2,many,CASSLAGVVETQYF,TGTGCCAGCAGCTTAGCGGGAGTGGTAGAGACCCAGTACTTC
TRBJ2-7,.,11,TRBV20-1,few,CSARETVEQYF,TGCAGTGCTAGAGAAACAGTCGAGCAGTACTTC
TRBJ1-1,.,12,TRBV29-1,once,CSVNQMNTEAFF,TGCAGCGTTAACCAGATGAACACTGAAGCTTTCTTT
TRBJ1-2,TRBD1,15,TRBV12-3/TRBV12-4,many,CASSFSAGGRGGYTF,TGTGCCAGCAGTTTTTCGGCAGGGGGTCGAGGTGGCTACACCTTC
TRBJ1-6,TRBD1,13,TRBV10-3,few,CATSGTVNSPLHF,TGTGCCACCTCCGGGACAGTTAATTCACCCCTCCACTTT
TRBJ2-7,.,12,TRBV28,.,CASTASPYEQYF,TGTGCCAGCACGGCTAGCCCCTACGAGCAGTACTTC
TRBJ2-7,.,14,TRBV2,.,CASSPITWSYEQYF,TGTGCCAGCAGCCCAATCACTTGGAGCTACGAGCAGTACTTC
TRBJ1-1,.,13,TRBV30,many,CAWSPGGDTEAFF,TGTGCCTGGAGCCCCGGGGGGGACACTGAAGCTTTCTTT
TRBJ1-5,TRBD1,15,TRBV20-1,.,CSARLGQGVWQPQHF,TGCAGTGCTAGACTGGGACAGGGGGTATGGCAGCCCCAGCATTTT
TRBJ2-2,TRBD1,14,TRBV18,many,CASSWTGNTGELFF,TGTGCCAGCTCGTGGACAGGCAACACCGGGGAGCTGTTTTTT
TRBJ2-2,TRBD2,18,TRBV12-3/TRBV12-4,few,CASSSLLAFLTKSGELFF,TGTGCCAGCAGTTCCCTACTAGCGTTCCTTACGAAATCCGGGGAGCTGTTTTTT
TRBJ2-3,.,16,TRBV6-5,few,CASRFTRWTSTDTQYF,TGTGCCAGCCGTTTCACCCGCTGGACTAGCACAGATACGCAGTATTTT
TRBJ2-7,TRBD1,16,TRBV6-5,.,CASSYSRDRGNYEQYF,TGTGCCAGCAGTTACTCCCGGGACAGGGGGAACTACGAGCAGTACTTC
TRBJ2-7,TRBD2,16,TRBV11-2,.,CASSPTPSGNSNEQYF,TGTGCCAGCAGCCCTACCCCGAGCGGGAATAGCAACGAGCAGTACTTC
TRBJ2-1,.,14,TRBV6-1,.,CASSQGTNYNEQFF,TGTGCCAGCAGTCAAGGGACCAACTACAATGAGCAGTTCTTC
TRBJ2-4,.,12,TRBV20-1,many,CSARVGQNIQYF,TGCAGTGCTAGAGTAGGACAAAACATTCAGTACTTC
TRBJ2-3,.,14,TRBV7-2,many,CASSLRGPGDTQYF,TGTGCCAGCAGCTTAAGGGGTCCCGGAGATACGCAGTATTTT
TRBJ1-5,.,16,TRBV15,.,CATSLEGGTSNQPQHF,TGTGCCACCAGCCTCGAGGGAGGGACGAGCAATCAGCCCCAGCATTTT
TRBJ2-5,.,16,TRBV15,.,CATSRGRGSGQETQYF,TGTGCCACCAGCAGAGGCCGGGGATCCGGCCAAGAGACCCAGTACTTC
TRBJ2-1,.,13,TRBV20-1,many,CSARTGIYNEQFF,TGCAGTGCTAGAACAGGGATCTACAATGAGCAGTTCTTC
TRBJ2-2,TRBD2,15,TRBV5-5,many,CASSQAGATTGELFF,TGTGCCAGCAGCCAAGCGGGAGCAACCACCGGGGAGCTGTTTTTT
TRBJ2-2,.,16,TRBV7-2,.,CASSLAGTGNTGELFF,TGTGCCAGCAGCTTAGCAGGGACGGGGAACACCGGGGAGCTGTTTTTT
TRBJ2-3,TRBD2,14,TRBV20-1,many,CSALRLAGTDTQYF,TGCAGTGCCCTCCGACTAGCGGGAACGGATACGCAGTATTTT
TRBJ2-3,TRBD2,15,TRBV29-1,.,CSVAGTSFSTDTQYF,TGCAGCGTAGCCGGGACTAGCTTCTCCACAGATACGCAGTATTTT
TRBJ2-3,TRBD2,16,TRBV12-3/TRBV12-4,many,CASSTVAGGSTDTQYF,TGTGCCAGCAGTACCGTAGCGGGAGGGAGCACAGATACGCAGTATTTT
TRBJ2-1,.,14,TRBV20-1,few,CSVREGSSYNEQFF,TGCAGTGTCCGAGAGGGGAGCTCCTACAATGAGCAGTTCTTC
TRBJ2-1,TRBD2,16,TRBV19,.,CASSTQLAGGGNEQFF,TGTGCCAGTAGTACCCAACTAGCGGGAGGGGGGAATGAGCAGTTCTTC
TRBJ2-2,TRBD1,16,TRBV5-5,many,CASSLRQGAQTGELFF,TGTGCCAGCAGCTTGAGACAGGGGGCGCAGACCGGGGAGCTGTTTTTT
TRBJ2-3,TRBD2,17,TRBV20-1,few,CSARAGLAGGPGDTQYF,TGCAGTGCTAGGGCGGGACTAGCGGGAGGGCCTGGAGATACGCAGTATTTT
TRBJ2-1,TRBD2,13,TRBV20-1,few,CSANGLAGNEQFF,TGCAGTGCTAACGGACTAGCGGGTAATGAGCAGTTCTTC
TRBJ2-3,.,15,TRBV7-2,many,CASSLAGGPEDTQYF,TGTGCCAGCAGCTTAGCTGGAGGGCCAGAAGATACGCAGTATTTT
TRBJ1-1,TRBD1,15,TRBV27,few,CASSLRTGGSTEAFF,TGTGCCAGCAGTTTAAGGACAGGGGGGAGCACTGAAGCTTTCTTT
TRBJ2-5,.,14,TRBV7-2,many,CASSPSRNQETQYF,TGTGCCAGCAGTCCCTCCCGGAACCAAGAGACCCAGTACTTC
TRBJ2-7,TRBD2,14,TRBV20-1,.,CSARDSSGRNEQYF,TGCAGTGCTAGAGATTCTAGCGGGAGAAACGAGCAGTACTTC
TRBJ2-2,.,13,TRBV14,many,CASSRRLDGELFF,TGTGCCAGCAGCCGCCGGCTGGACGGGGAGCTGTTTTTT
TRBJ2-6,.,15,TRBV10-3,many,CAISEGSSGANVLTF,TGTGCCATCAGTGAGGGGAGCTCTGGGGCCAACGTCCTGACTTTC
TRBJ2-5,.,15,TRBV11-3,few,CASSLFSGERETQYF,TGTGCCAGCAGCTTATTTTCAGGGGAGAGGGAGACCCAGTACTTC